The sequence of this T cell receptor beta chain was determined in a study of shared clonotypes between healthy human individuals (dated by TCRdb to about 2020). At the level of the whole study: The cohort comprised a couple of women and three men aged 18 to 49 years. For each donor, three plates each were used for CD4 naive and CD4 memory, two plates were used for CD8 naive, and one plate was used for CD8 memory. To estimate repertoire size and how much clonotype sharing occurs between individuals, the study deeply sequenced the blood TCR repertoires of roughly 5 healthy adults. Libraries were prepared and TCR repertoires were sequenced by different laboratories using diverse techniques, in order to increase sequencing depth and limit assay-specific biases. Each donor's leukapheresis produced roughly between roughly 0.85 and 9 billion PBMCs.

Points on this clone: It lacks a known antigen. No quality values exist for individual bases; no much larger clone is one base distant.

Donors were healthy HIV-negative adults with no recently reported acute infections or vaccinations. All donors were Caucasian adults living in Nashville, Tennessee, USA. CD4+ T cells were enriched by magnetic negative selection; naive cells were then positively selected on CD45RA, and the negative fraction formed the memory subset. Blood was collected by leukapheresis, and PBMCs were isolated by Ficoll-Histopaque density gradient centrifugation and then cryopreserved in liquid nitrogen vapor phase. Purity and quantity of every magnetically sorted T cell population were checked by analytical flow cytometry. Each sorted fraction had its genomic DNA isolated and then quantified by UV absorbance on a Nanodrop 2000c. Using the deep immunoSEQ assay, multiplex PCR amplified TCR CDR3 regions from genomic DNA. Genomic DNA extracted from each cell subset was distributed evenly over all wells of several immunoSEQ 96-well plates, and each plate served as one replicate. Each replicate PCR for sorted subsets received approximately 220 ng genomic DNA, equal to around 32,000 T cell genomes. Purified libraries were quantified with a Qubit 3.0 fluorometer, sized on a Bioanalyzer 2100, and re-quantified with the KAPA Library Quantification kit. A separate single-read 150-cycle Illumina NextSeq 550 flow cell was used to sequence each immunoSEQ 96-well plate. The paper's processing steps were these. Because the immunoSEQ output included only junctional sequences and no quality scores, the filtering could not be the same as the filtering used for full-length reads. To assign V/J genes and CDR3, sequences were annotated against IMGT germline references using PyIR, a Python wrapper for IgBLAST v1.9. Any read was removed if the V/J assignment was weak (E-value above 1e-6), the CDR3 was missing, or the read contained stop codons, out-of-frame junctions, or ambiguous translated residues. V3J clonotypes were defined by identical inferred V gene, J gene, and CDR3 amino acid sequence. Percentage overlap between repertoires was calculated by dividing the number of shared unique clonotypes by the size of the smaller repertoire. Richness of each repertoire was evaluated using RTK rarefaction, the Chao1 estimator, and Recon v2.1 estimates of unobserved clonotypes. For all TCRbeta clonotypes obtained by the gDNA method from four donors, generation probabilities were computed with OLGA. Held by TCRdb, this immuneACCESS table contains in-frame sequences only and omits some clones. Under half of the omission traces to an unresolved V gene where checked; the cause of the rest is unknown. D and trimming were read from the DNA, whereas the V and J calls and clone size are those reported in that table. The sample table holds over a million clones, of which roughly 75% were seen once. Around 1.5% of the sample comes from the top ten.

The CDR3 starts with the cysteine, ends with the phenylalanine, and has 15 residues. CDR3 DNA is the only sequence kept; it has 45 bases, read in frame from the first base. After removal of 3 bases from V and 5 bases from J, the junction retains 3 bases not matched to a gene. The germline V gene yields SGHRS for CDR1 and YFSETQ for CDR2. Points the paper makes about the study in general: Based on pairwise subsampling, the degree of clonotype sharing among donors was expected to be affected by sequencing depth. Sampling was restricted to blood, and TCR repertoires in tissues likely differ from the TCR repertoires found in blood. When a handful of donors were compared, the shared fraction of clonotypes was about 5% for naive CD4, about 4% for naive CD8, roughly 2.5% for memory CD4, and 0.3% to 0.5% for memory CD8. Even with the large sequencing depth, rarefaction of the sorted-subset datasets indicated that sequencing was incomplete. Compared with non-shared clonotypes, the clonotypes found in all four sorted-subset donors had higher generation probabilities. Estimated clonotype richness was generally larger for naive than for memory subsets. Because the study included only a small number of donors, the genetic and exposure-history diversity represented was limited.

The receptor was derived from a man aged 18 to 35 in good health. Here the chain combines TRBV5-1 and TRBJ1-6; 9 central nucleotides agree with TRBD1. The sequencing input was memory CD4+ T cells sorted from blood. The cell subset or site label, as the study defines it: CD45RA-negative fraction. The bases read TGCGCCAGCAGCTCCCGGACAGGGGATAATTCACCCCTCCACTTT. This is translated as CASSSRTGDNSPLHF.